This T cell receptor beta chain stems from a study of blood T cell repertoires in COVID-19. About the research overall: COVID-19 samples from acute and convalescent phases originated in the United States, Italy and Spain.

Germline V gives CDR1 MGHRA, CDR2 YSYEKL. Trimming stripped 0 bases from V and 1 base from J, with 18 bases between. The CDR3 is 18 amino acids. As originally analysed: Estimation of nucleated cell counts relied on the amplification of reference gene primers. Libraries were prepared by immunoSEQ multiplex PCR; TCRdb keeps only in-frame clonotypes and omits some of them. D and trimming were read from the DNA, whereas the V and J calls and clone size are those reported in that table. Of some 150,000 clones in the sample, around 86% are singletons; the top ten hold around 3.3%. V usage is TRBV4-1 and J usage is TRBJ1-2; maybe TRBD1 (6 bases). The source material was peripheral blood. This TCR came from a man in his sixties or seventies with acute or convalescent COVID-19. The CDR3 here is CASSQDADRGGGNYGYTF. CDR3 bases: TGCGCCAGCAGCCAAGATGCGGACAGAGGGGGGGGTAACTATGGCTACACCTTC.